The T cell receptor beta chain described here comes from a study of OX40 agonist ivuxolimab in advanced cancers. Method: immunoSEQ multiplex PCR; TCRdb's copy keeps in-frame clones and lacks some. In the table there are about 60,000 clones, 86% of which are singletons. With baseline, cycle 4 day 1, and cycle 7 day 1 as timepoints, blood was sampled. The germline CDR1 and CDR2 sequences are LNHNV and YYDKDF (reference sequence). The V and J ends lost 1 base and 4 bases, in that order; junction bases with no gene match: 10. This CDR3 is 17 amino acids long. General study results and limits: Partly responding patients at 0.1-3.0 mg/kg showed some of the smallest clonal expansion. With doses of 0.1 to 3.0 mg/kg, CD4+ and CD8+ blood T cells had undergone clonal expansion by week 6.

The sample holds a few counts of this clone. What it binds is unknown. The source was CD4+ or CD8+ T cells sorted from blood, collected in a trial of the OX40 agonist ivuxolimab. This clonotype was obtained from an adult with an advanced solid tumor such as melanoma, head and neck, liver or kidney cancer. The chain combines TRBV15 with TRBJ2-1; the match to TRBD2 covers 7 bases. The CDR3 DNA follows: TGTGCCACCAGCAGAGGAGGTGGGAGGGCCCTGTACAATGAGCAGTTCTTC. It is translated as CATSRGGGRALYNEQFF. The variable domain in full, completed from reference TRBV15 and TRBJ2-1, reads DAMVIQNPRYQVTQFGKPVTLSCSQTLNHNVMYWYQQKSSQAPKLLFHYYDKDFNNEADTPDNFQSRRPNTSFCFLDIRSPGLGDTAMYLCATSRGGGRALYNEQFFGPGTRLTVL.